This is a list of T cell receptor beta chains from one sample in a study of T cell responses to AZD1222 COVID-19 vaccine. The data were produced by immunoSEQ multiplex PCR, yet TCRdb's version contains in-frame clones alone and is incomplete. The sample consists of 75,000 to 100,000 clones, around 87% of them appearing once. The sample in question was peripheral blood, obtained on day 0 of AZD1222 vaccination. The receptor source for this set is an adult in good health. Each CDR3 is given with its conserved first and last residue.

>14|TRBV19
CASSIGAEGTEAFF
>14|TRBV5-1
CASSPAGGAGELFF
>15|TRBV24-1
CATSDPMGVTGELFF
>17|TRBV18
CASSRYGPTVGIDTQYF
>15|TRBV29-1
CSVEVSGRGNNEQFF
>15|TRBV13
CASSASGQRGREQYF
>13|TRBV6-2/TRBV6-3
CASSYWRNQPQHF
>19|TRBV3-1/TRBV3-2
CASSLLSREVTLSTDTQYF
>15|TRBV5-4
CASTTSGRALNEQFF
>16|TRBV3-1/TRBV3-2
CASSQAGALNRGKLFF
>14|TRBV7-2
CASSFLVSGNTIYF
>14|TRBV6-1
CASSEGDSPYEQYF
>15|TRBV6-5
CASSYWGAGGNTIYF
>14|TRBV11-1
CASSFKGGNSPLHF
>13|TRBV5-6
CASSWEGARGYTF
>15|TRBV30
CAWSVLGGLGYEQYF
>11|TRBV28
CASSFTYGYTF
>14|TRBV30
CAWSGQAPNEKLFF
>16|TRBV4-2
CASSQAQGQANQPQHF
>13|TRBV29-1
CSVDKGYFYGYTF
>15|TRBV15
CATSRDVDGANVLTF
>16|TRBV9
CASSTRTGTMDTEAFF
>12|TRBV12-3/TRBV12-4
CASNGPTGELFF
>17|TRBV24-1
CATSHSAGLRNTGELFF
>14|TRBV2
CASQGEQDNSPLHF
>14|TRBV5-4
CASSPGRGRETQYF
>15|TRBV28
CASSLFPTVSYGYTF
>14|TRBV7-2
CASSLGGINYGYTF
>11|TRBV27
CASSPGKGYTF